A single sample gave rise to the 21 T cell receptor beta chains below, sequenced in a study of T cell repertoires in cytomegalovirus infection. TCRdb analysed the reads with MiXCR anew, one entry per CDR3 protein. The sample has approximately 600,000 distinct CDR3 sequences, around two fifths seen once; the top ten hold 48%. No antigen is known for these receptors. The sequenced sample was cultured PBMCs, obtained from culture after CMV antigen stimulation. The receptors here all came from a human donor in good health (CMV status not recorded). Some clones in this sample may be carry-over from other donors' samples.

This clonotype was observed many times. The chain employs TRBV7-4 and TRBJ2-1; 7 bases map to TRBD1. Germline assignment: CDR1 SGHVT and CDR2 SQSDAQ. After removal of 4 bases from V and 5 bases from J, the junction contained 14 bases not matched to a gene. The CDR3 extends over 17 amino acids. In DNA, the CDR3 is TGTGCCAGCAGCTCCACCGACCCACAAACAGGGGACAATGAGCAGTTCTTC. It specifies CASSSTDPQTGDNEQFF.

The CDR3, as DNA: TGTGCCAGTAGTCCACTGTGGGGGACAGGGGATGATTCACCCCTCCACTTT. It yields the protein CASSPLWGTGDDSPLHF. This rearrangement joins TRBV19 to TRBJ1-6; 10 bases are a match to TRBD1. The CDR3 runs to 17 residues. Germline V gene sequence: CDR1 LNHDA, CDR2 SQIVND (reference sequence). V was pared by 5 bases and J by 8 bases, with 12 bases of the junction left unmatched.

V and J are TRBV9 and TRBJ1-3; TRBD1 is a possible D gene (6 bases). The V end lost 1 base, the J end lost 0 bases, and 20 bases lay between the germline ends. The CDR3 has 19 amino acids. Looked up from germline, CDR1 is SGDLS and CDR2 is YYNGEE. The CDR3 loop is CASSVSGGASIYSGNTIYF. The CDR3 coding sequence is TGTGCCAGCAGCGTATCGGGGGGCGCCTCAATTTACTCTGGAAACACCATATATTTT.

This sequence joins TRBV6-6 and TRBJ2-7; 10 bases line up with TRBD2. V was pared by 6 bases and J by 2 bases, with 7 bases of the junction left unmatched. In germline, CDR1 is MNHNY, CDR2 SVGAGI (reference sequence). The CDR3 length is 15 residues. The CDR3 region is CASRSSGGATYEQYF. The DNA of the CDR3 is TGTGCCAGCAGGTCTAGCGGGGGAGCCACCTACGAGCAGTACTTC.

The V call is TRBV2, the J call TRBJ2-3; TRBD1 aligns across 7 bases. The CDR3 runs 19 residues. Germline V lookup: CDR1 SNHLY, CDR2 FYNNEI. The V and J ends lost 8 bases and 2 bases, in that order; junction bases with no gene match: 22. The CDR3 protein is CASYPRLGEGGQYTDTQYF. The CDR3 region has the DNA TGTGCCAGCTATCCCCGCCTCGGGGAAGGGGGCCAATACACAGATACGCAGTATTTT.

The V call is TRBV7-9, the J call TRBJ2-2; D ambiguous. Trimming left V 6 bases short and J 6 bases short, with 11 bases between. CDR1 and CDR2 from the germline V gene are SEHNR and FQNEAQ (reference sequence). This CDR3 is 13 amino acids long. CDR3 DNA sequence: TGTGCCAGCAGATCCCTAGTTCCCGGGGAGCTGTTTTTT. Its translation is CASRSLVPGELFF.

V and J are TRBV19 and TRBJ2-2, with D possibly matching TRBD2 (6 bases). V was shortened by 6 bases and J by 3 bases, with 14 bases between the two germline ends. The CDR3 contains 15 residues. Germline loops: CDR1 LNHDA, CDR2 SQIVND (reference sequence). The CDR3 loop is CASRNRERDTGELFF. In DNA form, the CDR3 reads TGTGCCAGTAGGAACCGGGAGAGGGACACCGGGGAGCTGTTTTTT.

This clonotype was recorded many times. This rearrangement joins TRBV7-2 to TRBJ2-5; the match to TRBD2 covers 7 bases. V shed 0 bases and J 5 bases; nucleotides not matched to a gene: 6. Germline lookup yields CDR1 SGHTA and CDR2 FQGNSA. The CDR3 is 15 amino acids. The CDR3 DNA reads TGTGCCAGCAGCTTAGCGGGAGGGTCAGGGGAGACCCAGTACTTC. It encodes CASSLAGGSGETQYF.

The rearrangement uses TRBV6-2 or TRBV6-3 and TRBJ1-6; no clear D gene. The CDR3 is made up of 15 amino acids. The V and J ends lost 2 bases and 1 base respectively, with 6 bases between them. Per the germline V gene, CDR1 is MNHEY and CDR2 is SVGEGT. The CDR3 reads CASSYGGSYNSPLHF. The CDR3 region has the DNA TGTGCCAGCAGTTACGGTGGATCCTATAATTCACCCCTCCACTTT.

This clonotype was observed at least ten times. The rearrangement links TRBV12-3 or TRBV12-4 to TRBJ2-7, with D tentatively TRBD1 (5 bases). The length of the CDR3 is 15 residues. Trimming removed 6 bases from V and 6 bases from J, with 21 bases in between. The CDR3: CASSLTHSGALEQYF. DNA of the CDR3: TGTGCCAGCAGCCTTACACATAGTGGGGCGCTCGAGCAGTACTTC.

The V and J genes are TRBV19 and TRBJ1-2; D call uncertain. Per germline, CDR1 LNHDA and CDR2 SQIVND (reference sequence). The CDR3 is made up of 13 amino acids. The germline V and J ends were trimmed by 2 bases and 14 bases, with 18 bases remaining between them. The CDR3, as DNA: TGTGCCAGTAGTATACAGGAGACATCAGTTTATACCTTC. It yields the protein CASSIQETSVYTF.

The V gene is TRBV5-1, the J gene TRBJ2-5; D ambiguous. Per the germline V gene, CDR1 is SGHRS and CDR2 is YFSETQ. V lost 3 bases and J 5 bases, leaving 14 bases between the germline ends. CDR3 length: 14 residues. The chain's CDR3 is CASSYLGVAETQYF. CDR3 nucleotide sequence: TGCGCCAGCAGCTATCTTGGGGTGGCTGAGACCCAGTACTTC.

The chain links TRBV4-2 to TRBJ2-5, with a weak D call TRBD2 (5 bases). Germline CDR1 is LGHNA and CDR2 is YNFKEQ. The length of the CDR3 is 14 residues. The V and J ends lost 1 base and 3 bases respectively, with 9 bases between them. The CDR3 loop reads CASSQGFSEETQYF. The CDR3 nucleotides read TGTGCCAGCAGCCAAGGCTTTAGCGAAGAGACCCAGTACTTC.

The chain links TRBV7-3 to TRBJ2-2, with 10 bases fitting TRBD2. Germline V gene data show CDR1 as SGHTA and CDR2 as FQGTGA. V shed 3 bases, J shed 2 bases, and the junction held 9 bases outside the gene matches. The CDR3 has 18 residues. CDR3 DNA sequence: TGTGCCAGCAGCTTGCCTACTAGCGGGGAGACCAACACCGGGGAGCTGTTTTTT. It yields the protein CASSLPTSGETNTGELFF.

The chain has TRBV20-1 and TRBJ1-1; 9 positions agree with TRBD1. The CDR3 spans 14 residues. V was pared by 6 bases and J by 3 bases, with 8 bases of the junction left unmatched. CDR1 and CDR2 from the germline V gene are DFQATT and SNEGSKA (reference sequence). For the CDR3, the DNA is TGCAGTGCCAGGTCGACAGGGGGGCACACTGAAGCTTTCTTT. It encodes CSARSTGGHTEAFF.

A few counts support this clonotype. The chain couples TRBV6-5 to TRBJ1-2; D is uncertain. The V and J ends lost 6 bases and 6 bases respectively, with 14 bases between them. The length of the CDR3 is 13 residues. Germline V lookup: CDR1 MNHEY, CDR2 SVGAGI. The CDR3: CASRRAQADGYTF. The CDR3 nucleotides read TGTGCCAGCAGACGAGCACAAGCGGATGGCTACACCTTC.

This clonotype has a single count. V usage is TRBV12-3 or TRBV12-4 and J usage is TRBJ1-5; possible D gene TRBD1, 5 bases. The CDR3 contains 13 residues. V lost 6 bases to trimming and J lost 10 bases, with 16 bases between them. The CDR3 DNA reads as TGTGCCAGCAGCCTGGGAGGGGAAGGACCCCAGCATTTT. This translates into CASSLGGEGPQHF.

The chain has TRBV12-3 or TRBV12-4 and TRBJ1-2; 11 bases are a match to TRBD1. With V trimmed by 3 bases and J by 3 bases, 6 bases remained unmatched. The CDR3 totals 16 residues. Written as DNA, the CDR3 is TGTGCCAGCAGTTTCCGGACAGGGGGCGCCGACTATGGCTACACCTTC. This sequence encodes CASSFRTGGADYGYTF.

The chain uses TRBV4-1 and TRBJ1-1; D unresolved. The CDR3 is 13 residues long. The V gene's germline CDR1 is MGHRA and CDR2 YSYEKL. With 0 bases removed from V and 10 bases from J, the gap between germline ends came to 12 bases. In DNA form, the CDR3 reads TGCGCCAGCAGCCAAGAGAGGCCTGGCCGAGCTTTCTTT. Protein sequence: CASSQERPGRAFF.

The genes are TRBV7-8 and TRBJ2-7, with D possibly being TRBD2 (7 bases). The CDR3 contains 17 residues. Germline V gene lookup returns CDR1 SGHVS and CDR2 FQNEAQ. The V and J ends lost 4 bases and 0 bases respectively, with 19 bases between them. In DNA form, the CDR3 reads TGTGCCAGCAGCTCACGTCCGACAAGGGGGGGCTCCTACGAGCAGTACTTC. This codes for CASSSRPTRGGSYEQYF.

The chain carries TRBV7-2 and TRBJ2-7, with 10 bases fitting TRBD2. Trimming took 3 bases from V and 2 from J; bases not matched to a gene: 4. CDR3 length: 15 amino acids. Per the germline V gene, CDR1 is SGHTA and CDR2 is FQGNSA. The CDR3 spells CASSLGLARTYEQYF. Here the CDR3 DNA reads TGTGCCAGCAGCTTGGGACTAGCGCGTACCTACGAGCAGTACTTC.